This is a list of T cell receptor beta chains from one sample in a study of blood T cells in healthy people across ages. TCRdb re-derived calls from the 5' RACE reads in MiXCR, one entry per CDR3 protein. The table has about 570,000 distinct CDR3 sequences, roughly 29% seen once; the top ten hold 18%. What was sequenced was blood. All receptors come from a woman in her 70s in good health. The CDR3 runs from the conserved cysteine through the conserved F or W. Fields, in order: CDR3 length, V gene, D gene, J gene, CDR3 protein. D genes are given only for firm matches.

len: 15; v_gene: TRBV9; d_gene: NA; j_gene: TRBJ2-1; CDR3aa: CASSPEGGAYNEQFF
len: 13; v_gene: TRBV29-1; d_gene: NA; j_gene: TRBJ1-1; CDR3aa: CSVAPRQFAEAFF
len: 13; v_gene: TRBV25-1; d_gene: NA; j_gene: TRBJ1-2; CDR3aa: CASSHAGRDGYTF
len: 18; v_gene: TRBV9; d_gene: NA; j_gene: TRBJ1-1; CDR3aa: CASSVDVVGGGLNTEAFF
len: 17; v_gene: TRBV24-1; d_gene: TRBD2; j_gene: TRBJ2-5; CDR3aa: CATSDITSGGVVETQYF
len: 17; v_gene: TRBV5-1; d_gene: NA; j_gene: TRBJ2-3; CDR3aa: CASSLAPTRSYTDTQYF
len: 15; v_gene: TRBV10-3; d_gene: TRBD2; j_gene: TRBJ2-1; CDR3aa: CAISEQAGEYNEQFF
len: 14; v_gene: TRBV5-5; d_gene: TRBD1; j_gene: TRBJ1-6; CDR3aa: CASSGGQPNSPLHF
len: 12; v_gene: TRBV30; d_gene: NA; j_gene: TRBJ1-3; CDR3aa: CAWNPGRDTIYF
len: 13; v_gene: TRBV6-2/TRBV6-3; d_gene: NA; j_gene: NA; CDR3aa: CASSYQQRGTQYF